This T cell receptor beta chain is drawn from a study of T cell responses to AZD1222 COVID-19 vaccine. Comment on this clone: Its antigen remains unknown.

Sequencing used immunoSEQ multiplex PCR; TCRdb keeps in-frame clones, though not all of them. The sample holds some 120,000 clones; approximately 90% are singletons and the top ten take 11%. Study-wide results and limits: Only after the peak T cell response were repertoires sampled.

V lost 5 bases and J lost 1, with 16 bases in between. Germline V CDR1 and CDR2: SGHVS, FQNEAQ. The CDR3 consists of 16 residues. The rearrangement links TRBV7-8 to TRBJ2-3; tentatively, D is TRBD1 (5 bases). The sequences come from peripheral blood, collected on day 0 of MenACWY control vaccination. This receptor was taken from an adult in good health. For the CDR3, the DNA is TGTGCCAGCAGCGGACGAGGACAAATCGGCACAGATACGCAGTATTTT. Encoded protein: CASSGRGQIGTDTQYF.